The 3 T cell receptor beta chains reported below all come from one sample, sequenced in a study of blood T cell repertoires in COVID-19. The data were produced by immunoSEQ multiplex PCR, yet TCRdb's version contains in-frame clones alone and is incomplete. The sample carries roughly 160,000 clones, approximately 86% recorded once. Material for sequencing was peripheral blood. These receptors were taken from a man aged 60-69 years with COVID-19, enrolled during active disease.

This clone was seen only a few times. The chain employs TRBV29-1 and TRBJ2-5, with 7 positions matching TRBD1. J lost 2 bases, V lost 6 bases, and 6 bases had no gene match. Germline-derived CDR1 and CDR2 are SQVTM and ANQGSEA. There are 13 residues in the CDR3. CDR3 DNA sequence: TGCAGCGTAGAGGGACAGAGACAAGAGACCCAGTACTTC. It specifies CSVEGQRQETQYF.

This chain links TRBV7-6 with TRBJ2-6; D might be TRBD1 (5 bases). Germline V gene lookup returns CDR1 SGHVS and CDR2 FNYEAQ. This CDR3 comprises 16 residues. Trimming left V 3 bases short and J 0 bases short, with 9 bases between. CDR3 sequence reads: CASSFQGSSGANVLTF. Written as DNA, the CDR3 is TGTGCCAGCAGCTTTCAGGGTAGCTCTGGGGCCAACGTCCTGACTTTC.

CDR3: CASSTPTYRGKSSAEAFF. CDR3 sequence (DNA): TGTGCCAGCAGCACGCCCACGTACAGGGGGAAGAGTAGTGCTGAAGCTTTCTTT. The V call is TRBV5-6, the J call TRBJ1-1, with 8 positions matching TRBD1. Germline V gives CDR1 SGHDT, CDR2 YYEEEE. The CDR3 covers 18 residues. V trimming: 4 bases; J trimming: 6 bases; junction bases outside the gene matches: 20.